This is a list of T cell receptor beta chains from one sample in a study of PD-L1 blockade in urothelial cancer. The method was immunoSEQ multiplex PCR; TCRdb's version includes in-frame clones alone and lacks a portion of them. This repertoire shows tens of thousands of clones, roughly 81% found once; its top ten account for more than 5%. The source was PBMCs, collected around atezolizumab (anti-PD-L1) treatment. The receptor set was obtained from a man between 65 and 85 years old with urothelial cancer. Each CDR3 is given with its conserved first and last residue. A D gene is named only where the DNA matches it firmly.

TRBV6-1	NA	TRBJ2-3	CASRYTDTQYF
TRBV19	NA	TRBJ2-3	CASSIRQGGTDTQYF
TRBV14	NA	TRBJ2-1	CASGPGSYNEQFF
TRBV7-6	TRBD2	TRBJ2-7	CASSLAISRTSSYEQYF
TRBV7-9	TRBD2	TRBJ2-3	CASSQTSGTTDTQYF
TRBV14	NA	TRBJ2-7	CASSQDRSGAYEQYF
TRBV7-2	TRBD1	TRBJ2-5	CASSLARGQVQETQYF
TRBV11-2	NA	TRBJ1-4	CASSLRRSEKLFF
TRBV27	TRBD2	TRBJ2-5	CATLAGGPGPQETQYF
TRBV9	TRBD1	TRBJ1-4	CASSAGTGRTNEKLFF
TRBV29-1	NA	TRBJ2-7	CSVEDGDSSYEQYF
TRBV19	NA	TRBJ1-2	CASSISGYGYTF
TRBV7-9	TRBD1	TRBJ1-4	CASSLDRVDHEKLFF
TRBV11-2	TRBD2	TRBJ2-3	CASSLAMWASGSTDTQYF